The source of this T cell receptor beta chain is a study of cytomegalovirus exposure and HLA in healthy donors. Study-wide background: Clustering assigned 70% to 90% of the approximately 400 genotyped donors to the Caucasian-associated ancestry cluster. Overall study results and limits: Altogether, 150 to 200 TCR beta chains were recorded as cytomegalovirus-associated. HLA allele associations emerged for 17,000 or so TCR beta sequences in a later analysis, at 0.05 false discovery rate.

The study ran its PCR with 60 Vbeta and 13 Jbeta primers. Assay used: immunoSEQ multiplex PCR; TCRdb lists only in-frame clones, some missing. The sample gives more than 85,000 clones, more than 60% of which show up once; around 2% is in the top ten. Concerning this clone: Its cognate antigen is unknown.

The CDR3 has 19 residues. Germline CDR1 reads MNHEY; CDR2 reads SMNVEV (reference sequence). The junction had 13 bases not matched to a gene; V was cut back by 1 base and J by 0 bases. The sample taken for sequencing was PBMCs. The V and J genes are TRBV27 and TRBJ2-7, with TRBD2 identical over 9 bases. This TCR came from a boy aged 5-17 years in good health and CMV-seronegative. This CDR3 is CASSLLVPTSGLPSYEQYF. CDR3 sequence (DNA): TGTGCCAGCAGTTTATTGGTTCCGACTAGCGGCTTACCCTCCTACGAGCAGTACTTC.